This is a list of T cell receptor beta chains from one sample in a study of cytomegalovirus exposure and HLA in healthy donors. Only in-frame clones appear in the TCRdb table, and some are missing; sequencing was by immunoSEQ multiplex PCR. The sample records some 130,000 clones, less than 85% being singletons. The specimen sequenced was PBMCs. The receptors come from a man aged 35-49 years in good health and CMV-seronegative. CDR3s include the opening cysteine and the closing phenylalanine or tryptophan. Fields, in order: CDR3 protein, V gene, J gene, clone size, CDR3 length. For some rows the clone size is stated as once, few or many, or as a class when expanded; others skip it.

CASSYLAGGPYEQYF,TRBV13,TRBJ2-7,.,15
CSVRTANNQPQHF,TRBV29-1,TRBJ1-5,once,13
CASSLGSYEPYF,TRBV5-1,TRBJ2-7,.,12
CASSEGGGEEKLFF,TRBV6-1,TRBJ1-4,few,14
CASRRALWGDEQFF,TRBV5-1,TRBJ2-1,.,14
CASSALGVEYNEQFF,TRBV5-1,TRBJ2-1,.,15
CASSSTVSKNIQYF,TRBV5-1,TRBJ2-4,.,14
CASSDRFYNEQFF,TRBV19,TRBJ2-1,.,13
CASQVDPPGLGYNEQFF,TRBV27,TRBJ2-1,few,17
CASSVGLAGGYEQYF,TRBV9,TRBJ2-7,.,15
CASSPDQGRLGLSYEQYF,TRBV28,TRBJ2-7,.,18
CASLRTGRNQPQHF,TRBV6-1,TRBJ1-5,few,14
CASSSQTSGGQETQYF,TRBV4-1,TRBJ2-5,.,16
CASRRDRGQGQPQHF,TRBV28,TRBJ1-5,.,15
CASSQTGQGAGVPQHF,TRBV28,TRBJ1-5,.,16
CAWSPREGASTEAFF,TRBV30,TRBJ1-1,.,15
CATSRESGGAGEKLFF,TRBV15,TRBJ1-4,.,16
CAWRATGSGTGELFF,TRBV30,TRBJ2-2,.,15
CAWSAGPVEKLFF,TRBV30,TRBJ1-4,once,13
CASSQDLTSGSDTQYF,TRBV4-1,TRBJ2-3,.,16
CASSLTGGSQETQYF,TRBV5-1,TRBJ2-5,.,15
CASRKGTSLNTGELFF,TRBV5-1,TRBJ2-2,.,16
CASSATTGPGTQYF,TRBV9,TRBJ2-3,.,14
CASSRGGVGTDTQYF,TRBV5-4,TRBJ2-3,.,15
CASSSRPGSSNSPLHF,TRBV11-2,TRBJ1-6,once,16
CSVDLGSRRTNEQFF,TRBV29-1,TRBJ2-1,.,15
CAGSRDLGDEQFF,TRBV30,TRBJ2-1,.,13
CASRPSGANEKLFF,TRBV28,TRBJ1-4,.,14
CASSLAQGVRDTQYF,TRBV5-1,TRBJ2-3,.,15
CSAGAGGPDTQYF,TRBV29-1,TRBJ2-3,.,13
CASSAASGTNTGELFF,TRBV5-1,TRBJ2-2,.,16
CASSLGGTSGDTQYF,TRBV11-3,TRBJ2-3,.,15
CASSLGVKQGVRTEAFF,TRBV13,TRBJ1-1,.,17
CASSFKTTGVDNSPLHF,TRBV5-6,TRBJ1-6,.,17
CASSIRGARTGELFF,TRBV5-1,TRBJ2-2,once,15
CAWDFGRGQNSPLHF,TRBV30,TRBJ1-6,.,15
CAWSVGTGPPSGNTIYF,TRBV30,TRBJ1-3,once,17
CASSLAGQTYGYTF,TRBV7-8,TRBJ1-2,.,14
CASSFLAGGPKTQYF,TRBV5-1,TRBJ2-5,.,15
CASSSRARNEKLFF,TRBV7-9,TRBJ1-4,.,14
CASSWGLNSNQPQHF,TRBV27,TRBJ1-5,once,15
CASSLGRLLEETQYF,TRBV7-9,TRBJ2-5,.,15
CASTQDEAKNIQYF,TRBV2,TRBJ2-4,.,14
CAWSLSGNQPQHF,TRBV30,TRBJ1-5,.,13
CASSLSSGYQETQYF,TRBV7-9,TRBJ2-5,.,15
CSVGRLTAGNGEQYF,TRBV29-1,TRBJ2-7,.,15
CASSFGQINSPLHF,TRBV27,TRBJ1-6,.,14
CASSHDRGYEQYF,TRBV28,TRBJ2-7,.,13
CASSLAVAGGQETQYF,TRBV5-5,TRBJ2-5,few,16
CAISEGTSGRAKQFF,TRBV10-3,TRBJ2-1,few,15
CAWSIQGTYEQYF,TRBV30,TRBJ2-7,.,13
CASSLGGSSNTEAFF,TRBV11-2,TRBJ1-1,.,15
CATAAGYGYTF,TRBV28,TRBJ1-2,.,11
CASSLDAVSTGELFF,TRBV7-9,TRBJ2-2,.,15
CASSLQDNSPLHF,TRBV5-1,TRBJ1-6,once,13